Shown below are 29 T cell receptor beta chains from a single sample sequenced in a study of OX40 agonist ivuxolimab in advanced cancers. Only in-frame clones appear in the TCRdb table, and some are missing; sequencing was by immunoSEQ multiplex PCR. This table has about 33,000 clones, roughly 80% appearing once. Here the sequenced sample was CD4+ or CD8+ T cells sorted from blood, taken in a trial of the OX40 agonist ivuxolimab. All receptors come from an adult with an advanced solid tumor such as melanoma, head and neck, liver or kidney cancer.

In this sample, this clone turned up once. This chain connects TRBV19 to TRBJ2-7; 15 nucleotides line up with TRBD2. Germline CDR1 and CDR2: LNHDA and SQIVND (reference sequence). Trimming cost V 4 bases and J 2 bases; bases outside gene matches: 3. This CDR3 is 16 amino acids long. The CDR3 reads CASSTGLAGGTYEQYF. The CDR3 nucleotides read TGTGCCAGTAGTACGGGACTAGCGGGAGGCACCTACGAGCAGTACTTC.

This chain links TRBV4-2 with TRBJ1-5; no clear D. The V and J ends lost 4 bases and 5 bases respectively, with 6 bases between them. Germline V CDR1 and CDR2: LGHNA, YNFKEQ. The CDR3 loop spans 12 amino acids. CDR3 sequence: CASSLGDQPQHF. The CDR3 DNA reads TGTGCCAGCAGCCTCGGGGATCAGCCCCAGCATTTT.

CDR3 coding DNA: TGTGCCAGCAGCGTAGATGGAGGTCCTCAGCCCCAGCATTTT. It yields the protein CASSVDGGPQPQHF. The V and J genes are TRBV9 and TRBJ1-5; D remains ambiguous. Germline CDR1 and CDR2: SGDLS and YYNGEE. The CDR3 covers 14 residues. Trimming shortened V by 0 bases and J by 6 bases, and 10 bases separated the two germline ends.

The chain uses TRBV2 and TRBJ2-7; 7 bases match TRBD1. This CDR3 comprises 14 residues. Germline V gives CDR1 SNHLY, CDR2 FYNNEI. V lost 3 bases, J lost 4 bases, and 6 bases stayed unmatched. Here the CDR3 DNA reads TGTGCCAGCAGTGACCCCGGGACAGCATACGAGCAGTACTTC. It translates to CASSDPGTAYEQYF.

The CDR3 region is CAWSVGGPGELFF. The CDR3 region has the DNA TGTGCCTGGAGTGTAGGGGGGCCCGGGGAGCTGTTTTTT. The chain has TRBV30 and TRBJ2-2, with D possibly called TRBD1 or TRBD2 (6 bases each). This CDR3 region has 13 residues. Germline V gene lookup returns CDR1 GTSNPN and CDR2 SVGIG (reference sequence). Trimming took 0 bases from V and 6 from J, leaving 8 bases between them.

The chain is built from TRBV4-3 and TRBJ2-7; no clear D gene. This CDR3 has 14 residues. Deletions cut 1 base from V and 3 bases from J, with 10 bases between. Germline loops: CDR1 LGHNA, CDR2 YSLEER. CDR3 region: CASSQVFPGYEQYF. The CDR3 bases are TGCGCCAGCAGCCAAGTATTCCCCGGCTACGAGCAGTACTTC.

The chain is built from TRBV19 and TRBJ2-7, with a tentative D call TRBD2 (6 bases). CDR1 is LNHDA and CDR2 is SQIVND in the germline V gene (reference sequence). CDR3 length equals 14 residues. Trimming took 1 base from V and 3 from J, leaving 10 bases between them. The CDR3: CASSIGAGGYEQYF. CDR3 nucleotide sequence: TGTGCCAGTAGTATAGGAGCGGGCGGCTACGAGCAGTACTTC.

This clone was seen once. V usage is TRBV6-6 and J usage is TRBJ1-1; TRBD1 might be the D (5 bases). Trimming removed 4 bases from V and 3 bases from J, with 15 bases in between. Germline V gene data show CDR1 as MNHNY and CDR2 as SVGAGI (reference sequence). This CDR3 has 15 amino acids. The CDR3 region has the DNA TGTGCCAGCAGTTTCCCGGGACTTGGTGACACTGAAGCTTTCTTT. This codes for CASSFPGLGDTEAFF.

The chain employs TRBV4-1 and TRBJ2-7; the D call may be TRBD1 or TRBD2 (6 bases each). V was clipped by 3 bases and J by 4 bases, with 16 bases between them. This CDR3 comprises 15 residues. Germline CDR1 is MGHRA and CDR2 is YSYEKL. CDR3 region: CASSHLRGPGYEQYF. CDR3 nucleotide sequence: TGCGCCAGCAGCCACCTCCGGGGGCCGGGGTACGAGCAGTACTTC.

The genes are TRBV2 and TRBJ2-7, with TRBD1 identical over 12 bases. The CDR3 length is 14 residues. Germline values: CDR1 SNHLY, CDR2 FYNNEI. The ends lost 8 bases at V and 7 bases at J; junction bases unmatched: 9. The CDR3 loop reads CASPPGQGAGEQYF. CDR3 DNA: TGTGCCAGCCCCCCGGGACAGGGGGCGGGGGAGCAGTACTTC.

The rearrangement links TRBV7-9 to TRBJ2-2, with no clear D. This CDR3 contains 13 residues. The V and J ends lost 2 bases and 5 bases respectively, with 6 bases between them. Germline V lookup: CDR1 SEHNR, CDR2 FQNEAQ (reference sequence). Here the CDR3 reads CASSLSSTGELFF. In nucleotides, the CDR3 is TGTGCCAGCAGCTTAAGTTCAACCGGGGAGCTGTTTTTT.

In its sample, this clone was seen many times. The rearrangement joins TRBV6-4 to TRBJ1-5; D gene unclear. CDR3 length equals 13 residues. The V gene's germline CDR1 is MRHNA and CDR2 SNTAGT. Trimming pared 6 bases from V and 7 bases from J, leaving 13 bases between. In DNA, the CDR3 is TGTGCCAGCAGCGCGGCGGTTGGGCAGCCCCAGCATTTT. Amino acid sequence: CASSAAVGQPQHF.

The chain recombines TRBV25-1 with TRBJ2-5; no clear D gene. From germline, CDR1 is MGHDK and CDR2 SYGVNS. V was pared by 5 bases and J by 5 bases, with 9 bases between. The CDR3 totals 12 residues. CDR3 sequence: CASSINEETQYF. In DNA, the CDR3 is TGTGCCAGCAGTATCAACGAGGAGACCCAGTACTTC.

The V gene is TRBV15, the J gene TRBJ2-5; 9 bases match TRBD1. The last part of the DNA fits TRBJ2-7 better; the J call may be wrong. There are 16 residues in the CDR3. Per germline, CDR1 LNHNV and CDR2 YYDKDF (reference sequence). The CDR3 nucleotides are TGTGCCACCAGCAGAGATCTCGGGACAGGGAAATACGAGCAGTACTTC. Translating it yields CATSRDLGTGKYEQYF.

The J gene is TRBJ1-4, the V gene TRBV13; a weak D match, TRBD1 (5 bases). The CDR3 covers 16 residues. CDR1 is PRHDT, CDR2 FYEKMQ, per germline (reference sequence). The V and J ends lost 2 bases and 10 bases respectively, with 20 bases between them. The CDR3 is CASSLWAEGTIGKLFF. Written as DNA, the CDR3 is TGTGCCAGCAGCTTATGGGCGGAGGGGACTATCGGAAAACTGTTTTTT.

The chain's CDR3 is CASSLRVTSGNTIYF. CDR3 sequence (DNA): TGTGCCAGCAGCTTACGGGTCACCTCTGGAAACACCATATATTTT. The gene calls are TRBV11-2 and TRBJ1-3; no firm D call. The CDR3 sequence is 15 residues long. CDR1 SGHAT and CDR2 FQNNGV come from the germline V gene. Between the trimmed V and J ends, which lost 2 bases and 0 bases, there was a span of 8 bases. Full variable domain (remainder filled in from reference TRBV11-2 and TRBJ1-3): EAGVAQSPRYKIIEKRQSVAFWCNPISGHATLYWYQQILGQGPKLLIQFQNNGVVDDSQLPKDRFSAERLKGVDSTLKIQPAKLEDSAVYLCASSLRVTSGNTIYFGEGSWLTVV.

The sample holds a few counts of this clone. J is TRBJ1-1 and V is TRBV6-5, with D possibly matching TRBD1 (6 bases). This CDR3 is 15 amino acids long. V was pared by 2 bases and J by 1 base, with 11 bases between. CDR1 and CDR2 from the germline V gene are MNHEY and SVGAGI. CDR3 nucleotide sequence: TGTGCCAGCAGTTACACAGGGAAGGCGAACACTGAAGCTTTCTTT. Amino acids: CASSYTGKANTEAFF.

This rearrangement joins TRBV4-1 to TRBJ1-1; D remains unclear. Between the trimmed V and J ends, which lost 1 base and 5 bases, there was a span of 14 bases. In germline, CDR1 is MGHRA, CDR2 YSYEKL. The CDR3 contains 15 residues. The CDR3 protein is CASSQVVGFATEAFF. CDR3 coding DNA: TGCGCCAGCAGCCAAGTGGTGGGATTTGCGACTGAAGCTTTCTTT.

This rearrangement joins TRBV29-1 to TRBJ2-3; D uncertain. The CDR3 sequence is 13 residues long. V was shortened by 5 bases and J by 4 bases, with 13 bases between the two germline ends. Germline CDR1 and CDR2: SQVTM and ANQGSEA. The CDR3 region is CSVTVLRADTQYF. In DNA, the CDR3 is TGCAGCGTTACAGTGTTAAGGGCAGATACGCAGTATTTT.

This chain links TRBV5-8 with TRBJ2-1, with a tentative D call TRBD2 (7 bases). Germline CDR1 and CDR2: SGHTS and YDEGEE. The CDR3 has 13 residues. The chain's CDR3 is CGEGELEGNEQFF. The DNA of the CDR3 is TGTGGGGAGGGGGAGCTGGAGGGCAATGAGCAGTTCTTC.

This clone is a singleton in its sample. The V call is TRBV5-4, the J call TRBJ2-7; D call uncertain. The germline V and J ends were trimmed by 4 bases and 0 bases, with 8 bases remaining between them. From germline, CDR1 is SGHNT and CDR2 YYREEE (reference sequence). The CDR3 runs to 13 residues. CDR3 protein: CASSLGRSYEQYF. CDR3 DNA: TGTGCCAGCAGCCTGGGTCGCTCCTACGAGCAGTACTTC. The full variable domain, completed using reference TRBV5-4 and TRBJ2-7, is ETGVTQSPTHLIKTRGQQVTLRCSSQSGHNTVSWYQQALGQGPQFIFQYYREEENGRGNFPPRFSGLQFPNYSSELNVNALELDDSALYLCASSLGRSYEQYFGPGTRLTVT.

This rearrangement joins TRBV4-1 to TRBJ2-2; D possibly corresponds to TRBD1 (6 bases). Germline loops: CDR1 MGHRA, CDR2 YSYEKL. V shed 0 bases and J shed 9 bases, with 8 bases lying between them. The CDR3 sequence is 13 residues long. The CDR3 bases are TGCGCCAGCAGCCAAGAGGGGACACGGGAGCTGTTTTTT. This sequence encodes CASSQEGTRELFF.

This clone was observed a few times. The chain carries TRBV18 and TRBJ2-7, with D unresolved. The CDR3 is 12 amino acids. CDR1 is KGHSH, CDR2 LQKENI, per germline. V was clipped by 2 bases and J by 6 bases, with 8 bases between them. This CDR3 is CASSPGLTEQYF. The CDR3 DNA follows: TGTGCCAGCTCACCAGGGCTTACCGAGCAGTACTTC.

The sample holds one count of this clone. The chain joins TRBV5-4 to TRBJ2-2, with 8 bases that match TRBD1. The junction had 11 bases not matched to a gene; V was cut back by 9 bases and J by 7 bases. The germline V gene encodes CDR1 SGHNT and CDR2 YYREEE (reference sequence). The CDR3 loop spans 14 amino acids. The CDR3 reads CAKSDRARVGELFF. As DNA, the CDR3 is TGTGCCAAGTCGGACAGGGCTCGAGTCGGGGAGCTGTTTTTT.

CDR3 nucleotide sequence: TGCGCCAGCAGCCCCCGGCAGGTGACGGGGCGCACAGATACGCAGTATTTT. It yields the protein CASSPRQVTGRTDTQYF. This chain uses TRBV4-1 with TRBJ2-3; D may correspond to TRBD1 or TRBD2 (5 bases each). Germline loops: CDR1 MGHRA, CDR2 YSYEKL. The length of the CDR3 is 17 residues. Trimming left V 4 bases short and J 1 base short, with 18 bases between.

This clone is a singleton in its sample. The V and J genes are TRBV4-2 and TRBJ2-7; a weak D match, TRBD1 (6 bases). CDR1 is LGHNA and CDR2 is YNFKEQ in the germline V gene. CDR3 length equals 14 residues. Trimming cost V 1 base and J 2 bases, with 9 bases left between them. The CDR3 is CASSQVGDTYEQYF. Written as DNA, the CDR3 is TGTGCCAGCAGCCAAGTCGGGGACACCTACGAGCAGTACTTC.

This sequence joins TRBV2 and TRBJ2-1, with 9 nucleotides matching TRBD2. CDR1 is SNHLY, CDR2 FYNNEI, per germline. This CDR3 is 15 amino acids long. Trimming removed 6 bases from V and 8 bases from J; junction bases left unmatched: 11. CDR3 DNA: TGTGCCAGCAGGGGAATAGCGGGAGTAAGCTATGAGCAGTTCTTC. Protein: CASRGIAGVSYEQFF.

The chain joins TRBV21-1 to TRBJ2-5; the listed D gene, TRBD2, was not tested against the DNA. TRBV21-1 has pseudogene status. The CDR3 has 15 amino acids. Here the CDR3 reads CASSKARLAEETQYF. In nucleotides, the CDR3 is TGTGCCAGCAGCAAAGCCCGCCTAGCGGAAGAGACCCAGTACTTC.

This clone is a singleton in its sample. V is TRBV11-2 and J is TRBJ2-3; TRBD2 matches 8 bases. Trimming at V came to 1 base and at J to 3 bases, leaving 6 bases not matched to a gene. The CDR3 spans 16 residues. Germline CDR1 SGHAT, CDR2 FQNNGV. The CDR3: CASSLGAGGGTDTQYF. The CDR3 nucleotides are TGTGCCAGCAGCTTAGGGGCGGGAGGAGGTACAGATACGCAGTATTTT.